The 32 T cell receptor beta chains below come from one sample, sequenced in a study of T cells in Graves' hyperthyroidism and ophthalmopathy. Amplification of TCR beta CDR3 regions was performed using RNA transcripts as template. In the first-round RT-PCR of the TCR CDR3, the HTBI primer set was used. Via MiXCR, TCRdb re-called the multiplex PCR reads, giving one row per CDR3 protein. The profile shows about 520,000 distinct CDR3 sequences, roughly 25% of them singletons. Sequencing was done on a sample of blood. Receptor source: a woman in her twenties or thirties with Graves' ophthalmopathy.

This clonotype was seen many times. The rearrangement links TRBV6-1 to TRBJ2-5; TRBD1 is a possible D gene (5 bases). The CDR3 is made up of 14 amino acids. V was pared by 1 base and J by 5 bases, with 11 bases between. Germline CDR1 and CDR2: MNHNS and SASEGT. This chain's CDR3 is CASSEVAGLETQYF. The CDR3 DNA follows: TGTGCCAGCAGTGAAGTTGCAGGGTTGGAGACCCAGTACTTC.

This clonotype showed up many times. The V call is TRBV5-8, the J call TRBJ1-1; D not resolved. With 2 bases removed from V and 0 bases from J, the gap between germline ends came to 5 bases. The length of the CDR3 is 13 residues. CDR1 SGHTS and CDR2 YDEGEE come from the germline V gene. This CDR3 is CASSFTMNTEAFF. The CDR3 DNA sequence: TGTGCCAGCAGCTTTACCATGAACACTGAAGCTTTCTTT. Drawing the rest from reference TRBV5-8 and TRBJ1-1, the complete variable domain is EAGVTQSPTHLIKTRGQQATLRCSPISGHTSVYWYQQALGLGLQFLLWYDEGEERNRGNFPPRFSGRQFPNYSSELNVNALELEDSALYLCASSFTMNTEAFFGQGTRLTVV.

This clonotype has at least ten counts. Here the CDR3 reads CASSFSGGGNQPQHF. In DNA, the CDR3 is TGTGCCAGCAGTTTCTCGGGGGGGGGGAATCAGCCCCAGCATTTT. The rearrangement joins TRBV12-3 or TRBV12-4 to TRBJ1-5; D possibly corresponds to TRBD1 (5 bases). Trimming cost V 3 bases and J 4 bases, with 13 bases left between them. There are 15 residues in the CDR3.

This chain links TRBV12-3 or TRBV12-4 with TRBJ1-2; D ambiguous. Trimming removed 3 bases at V and 1 base at J, with 6 bases between. The CDR3 sequence is 13 residues long. CDR3: CASSFSINYGYTF. The CDR3 DNA reads TGTGCCAGCAGTTTTTCAATTAACTATGGCTACACCTTC.

This clonotype was seen many times. The chain recombines TRBV12-3 or TRBV12-4 with TRBJ1-1, with a tentative D call TRBD1 (5 bases). The CDR3 covers 16 residues. Trimming took off 3 bases at V and 0 bases at J, with 14 bases between the two ends. DNA of the CDR3: TGTGCCAGCAGTTTGCATCCCGGGACGGTGAACACTGAAGCTTTCTTT. Protein sequence: CASSLHPGTVNTEAFF.

This clonotype appeared many times. As DNA, the CDR3 is TGTGCCAGCAGCCCCCGTTGGGGGTCCCTAGCGAACACTGAAGCTTTCTTT. Translating it yields CASSPRWGSLANTEAFF. V and J are TRBV7-2 and TRBJ1-1, with a weak D call TRBD1 (5 bases). The V end was cut by 5 bases, the J end by 1 base, with 20 bases between. Per the germline V gene, CDR1 is SGHTA and CDR2 is FQGNSA. The CDR3 extends over 17 amino acids.

This chain uses TRBV6-5 with TRBJ1-1; D remains unclear. V lost 2 bases and J lost 5, with 9 bases in between. The germline CDR1 and CDR2 sequences are MNHEY and SVGAGI. The CDR3 is made up of 13 amino acids. In DNA, the CDR3 is TGTGCCAGCAGTTACGGCTCAGAAACTGAAGCTTTCTTT. Protein sequence: CASSYGSETEAFF.

This clonotype was counted between two and nine times. The V call is TRBV19, the J call TRBJ1-5, with TRBD1 as a possible D gene (5 bases). V lost 5 bases, J lost 9 bases, and 14 bases lay in between. This CDR3 has 13 residues. The V gene's germline CDR1 is LNHDA and CDR2 SQIVND (reference sequence). The CDR3 region has the DNA TGTGCCAGTAGTTTGGGCGAGGGACGGCCCCAGCATTTT. Translation gives CASSLGEGRPQHF.

This clonotype occurred many times. The V call is TRBV6-9, the J call TRBJ1-1; TRBD1 might be the D (5 bases). This CDR3 is built from 13 residues. CDR1 is MNHGY and CDR2 is SVAAGI in the germline V gene. V was pared by 0 bases and J by 7 bases, with 9 bases between. The CDR3 nucleotides are TGTGCCAGCAGTTATTCACAGGTAATTGAAGCTTTCTTT. It translates to CASSYSQVIEAFF.

V usage is TRBV6-5 and J usage is TRBJ2-7; TRBD1 agrees at 7 bases. V shed 2 bases, J shed 2 bases, and the junction held 6 bases outside the gene matches. The CDR3 runs to 15 residues. Germline V gene data show CDR1 as MNHEY and CDR2 as SVGAGI. CDR3 loop: CASSYGDRPAYEQYF. The CDR3 DNA follows: TGTGCCAGCAGTTACGGGGACAGACCGGCCTACGAGCAGTACTTC.

This chain uses TRBV6-5 with TRBJ1-6; the D gene is possibly TRBD1 (5 bases). CDR1 is MNHEY and CDR2 is SVGAGI in the germline V gene. With 2 bases removed from V and 5 bases from J, the gap between germline ends came to 10 bases. This CDR3 spans 15 amino acids. Here the CDR3 reads CASSYGGRNNSPLHF. As DNA, the CDR3 is TGTGCCAGCAGTTACGGGGGACGGAATAATTCACCCCTCCACTTT.

This clonotype was recorded a few times. The J gene is TRBJ1-2, the V gene TRBV9; D is unclear. This CDR3 region has 15 residues. Germline V CDR1 and CDR2: SGDLS, YYNGEE. V lost 2 bases, J lost 1 base, and 12 bases lay in between. The CDR3: CASSVAPTNNYGYTF. The CDR3 DNA reads as TGTGCCAGCAGCGTCGCTCCGACGAATAACTATGGCTACACCTTC.

This clonotype was counted ten times or more. V and J are TRBV19 and TRBJ1-5; D remains unclear. V dropped 3 bases and J dropped 2 bases, with 8 bases sitting between them. The CDR3 is 14 amino acids. The germline V gene encodes CDR1 LNHDA and CDR2 SQIVND (reference sequence). The CDR3 DNA reads as TGTGCCAGTAGTATCTTAGGAGGCAATCAGCCCCAGCATTTT. Amino acids: CASSILGGNQPQHF.

This clonotype has only a few counts. The genes are TRBV5-1 and TRBJ1-5; D ambiguous. V lost 0 bases to trimming and J lost 5 bases, with 12 bases between them. This CDR3 region has 15 residues. Germline lookup yields CDR1 SGHRS and CDR2 YFSETQ. This CDR3 reads CASSLVSGPHQPQHF. The CDR3 DNA reads TGCGCCAGCAGCTTGGTGTCAGGCCCCCATCAGCCCCAGCATTTT.

This sequence joins TRBV2 and TRBJ2-5, with D unresolved. The CDR3 has 13 residues. V lost 2 bases, J lost 2 bases, and 6 bases lay in between. Looked up from germline, CDR1 is SNHLY and CDR2 is FYNNEI. CDR3 protein: CASSEIEQETQYF. The CDR3 DNA reads TGTGCCAGCAGTGAAATAGAACAAGAGACCCAGTACTTC.

This clonotype was detected ten times or more. The chain combines TRBV12-3 or TRBV12-4 with TRBJ2-7; 9 bases fit TRBD1. This CDR3 comprises 15 residues. V dropped 6 bases and J dropped 0; count of bases not matched to a gene: 6. CDR3 amino acids: CASRNDRGSSYEQYF. The DNA of the CDR3 is TGTGCCAGCAGAAACGACAGGGGGAGCTCCTACGAGCAGTACTTC.

This clonotype came up many times. V gene TRBV6-1 combines with J gene TRBJ1-5; 7 bases map to TRBD1. CDR3 length: 13 residues. Germline V lookup: CDR1 MNHNS, CDR2 SASEGT. Trimming at V came to 5 bases and at J to 6 bases, leaving 4 bases not matched to a gene. This CDR3 is CASSRDRTQPQHF. As DNA, the CDR3 is TGTGCCAGCAGTCGGGACAGAACTCAGCCCCAGCATTTT.

The chain joins TRBV25-1 to TRBJ1-5; D is undetermined. This CDR3 spans 15 amino acids. Trimming shortened V by 4 bases and J by 0 bases, and 10 bases separated the two germline ends. Germline V CDR1 and CDR2: MGHDK, SYGVNS. This chain's CDR3 is CASSGDRHSNQPQHF. The CDR3 nucleotides are TGTGCCAGCAGTGGGGATAGACATAGCAATCAGCCCCAGCATTTT.

The rearrangement uses TRBV6-5 and TRBJ2-5; TRBD2 is a possible D gene (6 bases). From germline, CDR1 is MNHEY and CDR2 SVGAGI. The CDR3 loop spans 14 amino acids. Trimming left V 2 bases short and J 5 bases short, with 12 bases between. Here the CDR3 reads CASSYTGGEETQYF. As DNA, the CDR3 is TGTGCCAGCAGTTACACCGGGGGTGAGGAGACCCAGTACTTC.

This rearrangement joins TRBV4-1 to TRBJ2-7; D is undetermined. This CDR3 spans 16 amino acids. Trimming left V 3 bases short and J 4 bases short, with 19 bases between. Looked up from germline, CDR1 is MGHRA and CDR2 is YSYEKL. CDR3 bases: TGCGCCAGCAGCCAGGCCCCGGGTCAGGAAAAATACGAGCAGTACTTC. This translates into CASSQAPGQEKYEQYF.

This clonotype was detected many times. The chain has TRBV28 and TRBJ1-3, with 9 bases that match TRBD1. The ends lost 10 bases at V and 2 bases at J; junction bases unmatched: 3. Per germline, CDR1 MDHEN and CDR2 SYDVKM. This CDR3 is 13 amino acids long. CDR3 amino acids: CAITGGPGNTIYF. CDR3 coding DNA: TGTGCCATCACAGGGGGCCCTGGAAACACCATATATTTT.

The chain combines TRBV6-5 with TRBJ2-7, with 9 nucleotides matching TRBD1. Per the germline V gene, CDR1 is MNHEY and CDR2 is SVGAGI. This CDR3 contains 15 residues. J lost 4 bases, V lost 6 bases, and 10 bases had no gene match. CDR3 nucleotides: TGTGCCAGCAGCTTAAACAGGGGGCAGCTTTACGAGCAGTACTTC. This sequence encodes CASSLNRGQLYEQYF.

In its sample, this clonotype was seen many times. The CDR3 bases are TGTGCCATCACCCCAATGCCCGTGGCTGAAGCTTTCTTT. This sequence encodes CAITPMPVAEAFF. The chain employs TRBV10-3 and TRBJ1-1, with D unclear. With 7 bases removed from V and 6 bases from J, the gap between germline ends came to 15 bases. The germline V gene encodes CDR1 ENHRY and CDR2 SYGVKD. The CDR3 consists of 13 residues.

Many counts were recorded for this clonotype. The rearrangement uses TRBV10-3 and TRBJ1-5; maybe TRBD1 (5 bases). Germline CDR1 is ENHRY and CDR2 is SYGVKD. There are 13 residues in the CDR3. V shed 6 bases and J shed 4 bases, with 10 bases lying between them. The CDR3: CAISREENQPQHF. The CDR3 nucleotides are TGTGCCATCAGCAGGGAGGAAAATCAGCCCCAGCATTTT.

This clonotype was counted ten times or more. The CDR3 DNA is TGTGCCAGCAGCGTCCTAGTGAGGGGCGAAGGTACTGAAGCTTTCTTT. Its translation: CASSVLVRGEGTEAFF. This chain connects TRBV9 to TRBJ1-1; D is possibly TRBD1 (5 bases). The CDR3 has 16 amino acids. Germline-derived CDR1 and CDR2 are SGDLS and YYNGEE. V shed 2 bases and J shed 5 bases, with 19 bases lying between them.

V and J are TRBV6-1 and TRBJ1-1, with D possibly matching TRBD1 (6 bases). Trimming cost V 6 bases and J 4 bases, with 15 bases left between them. The CDR3 totals 14 residues. Germline CDR1 reads MNHNS; CDR2 reads SASEGT. CDR3 DNA sequence: TGTGCCAGCAGGGACGCGGGGGGGCCCACTGAAGCTTTCTTT. It is translated as CASRDAGGPTEAFF.

This clonotype was counted many times. The CDR3 protein is CASRSDSSNQPQHF. The DNA for the CDR3 is TGTGCCAGCAGATCAGACAGTAGCAATCAGCCCCAGCATTTT. The chain recombines TRBV12-3 or TRBV12-4 with TRBJ1-5; the D gene is possibly TRBD1 (5 bases). This CDR3 has 14 amino acids. Trimming cost V 6 bases and J 0 bases, with 9 bases left between them.

This clonotype showed up many times. The chain recombines TRBV30 with TRBJ2-2, with 7 bases matching TRBD1. Looked up from germline, CDR1 is GTSNPN and CDR2 is SVGIG (reference sequence). The CDR3 runs 14 residues. Trimming cost V 7 bases and J 5 bases; bases outside gene matches: 10. CDR3 sequence reads: CASSGQRLTGELFF. Here the CDR3 DNA reads TGTGCCTCCTCGGGACAGCGGTTAACCGGGGAGCTGTTTTTT. Full variable domain (missing parts from reference TRBV30 and TRBJ2-2): SQTIHQWPATLVQPVGSPLSLECTVEGTSNPNLYWYRQAAGRGLQLLFYSVGIGQISSEVPQNLSASRPQDRQFILSSKKLLLSDSGFYLCASSGQRLTGELFFGEGSRLTVL.

The CDR3 DNA reads TGTGCCAGCAGGGCTACAGCGGGCACTGAAGCTTTCTTT. Translation: CASRATAGTEAFF. V and J are TRBV28 and TRBJ1-1, with D unresolved. Germline V gives CDR1 MDHEN, CDR2 SYDVKM. The CDR3 totals 13 residues. Trimming shortened V by 6 bases and J by 4 bases, and 12 bases separated the two germline ends.

The chain links TRBV6-1 to TRBJ2-1; D may be TRBD2 (5 bases). This CDR3 has 11 residues. The ends were cut back, 5 bases at V and 9 bases at J, with 8 bases in the middle. Per germline, CDR1 MNHNS and CDR2 SASEGT. The CDR3 is CASSRTGEQFF. CDR3 in DNA: TGTGCCAGCAGTAGGACTGGTGAGCAGTTCTTC.

V usage is TRBV2 and J usage is TRBJ2-7; TRBD1 or TRBD2 may be the D gene (5 bases each). Trimming shortened V by 1 base and J by 6 bases, and 31 bases separated the two germline ends. Germline V gene lookup returns CDR1 SNHLY and CDR2 FYNNEI. The CDR3 has 20 residues. As DNA, the CDR3 is TGTGCCAGCAGTGAAGGTAAACGTTCGCCGTCCGGGACGGCTTGGGTCGAGCAGTACTTC. Translation gives CASSEGKRSPSGTAWVEQYF.

V gene TRBV9 combines with J gene TRBJ2-5, with 10 bases that match TRBD2. This CDR3 comprises 16 residues. Looked up from germline, CDR1 is SGDLS and CDR2 is YYNGEE. Unmatched junction bases numbered 11, after V lost 5 bases and J lost 4 bases. Written as DNA, the CDR3 is TGTGCCAGCAGTGACACTCTAGCGGGGGAGGGAGAGACCCAGTACTTC. Translation gives CASSDTLAGEGETQYF.